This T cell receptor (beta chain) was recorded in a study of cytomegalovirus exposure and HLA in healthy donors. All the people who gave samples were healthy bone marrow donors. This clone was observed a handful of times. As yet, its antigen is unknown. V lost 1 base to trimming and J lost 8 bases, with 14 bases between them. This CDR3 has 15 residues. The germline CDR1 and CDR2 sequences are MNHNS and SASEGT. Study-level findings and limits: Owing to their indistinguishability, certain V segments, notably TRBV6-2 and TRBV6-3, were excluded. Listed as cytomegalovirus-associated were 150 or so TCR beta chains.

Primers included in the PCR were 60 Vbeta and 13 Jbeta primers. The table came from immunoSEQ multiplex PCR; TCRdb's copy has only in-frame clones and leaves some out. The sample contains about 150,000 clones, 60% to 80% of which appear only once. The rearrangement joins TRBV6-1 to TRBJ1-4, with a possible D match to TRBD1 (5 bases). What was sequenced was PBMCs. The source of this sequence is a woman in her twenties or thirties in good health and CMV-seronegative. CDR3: CASSEGAGSGEKLFF. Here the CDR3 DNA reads TGTGCCAGCAGTGAAGGGGCAGGGAGCGGGGAAAAACTGTTTTTT.